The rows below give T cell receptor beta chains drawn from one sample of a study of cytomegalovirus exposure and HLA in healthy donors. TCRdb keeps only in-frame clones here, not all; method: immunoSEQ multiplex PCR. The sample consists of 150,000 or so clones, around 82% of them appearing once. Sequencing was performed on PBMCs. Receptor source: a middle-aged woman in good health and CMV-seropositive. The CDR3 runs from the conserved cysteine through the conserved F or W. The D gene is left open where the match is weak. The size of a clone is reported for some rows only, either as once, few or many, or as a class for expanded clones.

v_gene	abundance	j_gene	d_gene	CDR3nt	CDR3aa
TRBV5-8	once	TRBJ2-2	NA	TGTGCCAGCAGCTTTTGGGGAGTTGGCACCGGGGAGCTGTTTTTT	CASSFWGVGTGELFF
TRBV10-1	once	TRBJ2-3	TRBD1	TGCGCCGGACCTCGACAGGGTTTTGAAGCAGATACGCAGTATTTT	CAGPRQGFEADTQYF
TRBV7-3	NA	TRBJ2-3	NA	TGTGCCAGCAGCTTTGGGGCCACAGATACGCAGTATTTT	CASSFGATDTQYF
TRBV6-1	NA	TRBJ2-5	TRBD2	TGTGCCAGCAGTGAAGTGGGGCCCCTAGCGGGACGAGTCCAAGAGACCCAGTACTTC	CASSEVGPLAGRVQETQYF
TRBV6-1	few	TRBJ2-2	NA	TGTGCCAGCACCCCCCCGGAGGAAACCGGGGAGCTGTTTTTT	CASTPPEETGELFF
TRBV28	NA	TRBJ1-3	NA	TGTGCCAGCAGTTTCCGGGGAGCTGGAAACACCATATATTTT	CASSFRGAGNTIYF
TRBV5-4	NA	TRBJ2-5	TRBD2	TGTGCCAGCAGCTCGCCTGGTGGACGGGGGGAGGAGACCCAGTACTTC	CASSSPGGRGEETQYF
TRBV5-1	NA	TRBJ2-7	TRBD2	TGCGCCAGCTCCGATCTAGCGGGGGATCCCTACGAGCAGTACTTC	CASSDLAGDPYEQYF
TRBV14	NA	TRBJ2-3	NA	TGTGCCAGCAGCCAATCAATAGCGGCCACAGATACGCAGTATTTT	CASSQSIAATDTQYF
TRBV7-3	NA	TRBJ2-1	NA	TGTGCCAGCAGCTCGGACTCTGGCTCCTACAATGAGCAGTTCTTC	CASSSDSGSYNEQFF
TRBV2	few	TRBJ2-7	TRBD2	TGTGCCAGCAGTGAAGGGGTCGGGGTATTGTGGCCTAGCGGCTCCTACGAGCAGTACTTC	CASSEGVGVLWPSGSYEQYF
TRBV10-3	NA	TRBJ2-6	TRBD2	TGTGCCATCAGTTTGGGAGGGATTTCTGGGGCCAACGTCCTGACTTTC	CAISLGGISGANVLTF
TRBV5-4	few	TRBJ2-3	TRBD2	TGTGCCAGCAGCTTGTCCCTAGCGGGTAATACGCAGTATTTT	CASSLSLAGNTQYF
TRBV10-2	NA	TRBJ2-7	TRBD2	TGCGCCAGCAACCTAGCGGGTGACTTCTACGAGCAGTACTTC	CASNLAGDFYEQYF
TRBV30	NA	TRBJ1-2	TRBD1	TGTGCCTGGAGTGTATGGAGACAGGGCCGGGACGGCTACACCTTC	CAWSVWRQGRDGYTF
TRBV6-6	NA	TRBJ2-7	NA	TGTGCCAGCAGTTGGGGTAGCGAGAACTACGAGCAGTACTTC	CASSWGSENYEQYF
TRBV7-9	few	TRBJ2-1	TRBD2	TGTGCCAGCAGCCTAGTGGGAGGGATATATGAGCAGTTCTTC	CASSLVGGIYEQFF
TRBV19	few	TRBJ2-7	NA	TGTGCCAGTAGTATCAGGGGAGGGAGCGAGCAGTACTTC	CASSIRGGSEQYF
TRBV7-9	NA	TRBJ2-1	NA	TGTGCCAGCAGCTTACCCGGACAAAAAAATGAGCAGTTCTTC	CASSLPGQKNEQFF
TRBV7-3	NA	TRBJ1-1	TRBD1	TGTGCCAGCAGTTATAAGGGACAGGGTGAAGCTTTCTTT	CASSYKGQGEAFF
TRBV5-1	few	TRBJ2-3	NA	TGCGCCAGCAGCTTGGGACTACGCACAGATACGCAGTATTTT	CASSLGLRTDTQYF
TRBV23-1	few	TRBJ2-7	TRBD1	TGCGCCAGCAGTCTCGGTCTTACAGGGGTAAACTACGAGCAGTACTTC	CASSLGLTGVNYEQYF
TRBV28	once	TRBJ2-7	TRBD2	TGTGCCAGCAGAAAAGGCGCTGCTAGCGGGAGGCGCCCCTTTGAGCAGTACTTC	CASRKGAASGRRPFEQYF